These T cell receptor beta chains were read from a single sample in a study of T cell responses to AZD1222 COVID-19 vaccine. TCRdb keeps only in-frame clones here, not all; method: immunoSEQ multiplex PCR. The sample consists of about 160,000 clones, about nine tenths of them appearing once. This specimen consisted of peripheral blood, obtained 28 days after the second AZD1222 dose. The receptors originated from an adult who received the AZD1222 COVID-19 vaccine. Both conserved end residues are trimmed from each CDR3. Fields, in order: V gene, CDR3 protein.

V gene: TRBV4-2
CDR3 protein: ASSQEGEGLNEQF

V gene: TRBV6-5
CDR3 protein: ASSIRRLNTEAF

V gene: TRBV2
CDR3 protein: ASTTGQAQSPQH

V gene: TRBV5-1
CDR3 protein: ASSPQDANEKLF

V gene: TRBV25-1
CDR3 protein: ASSFVLGGEAF

V gene: TRBV19
CDR3 protein: ASSIFADTYEQY

V gene: TRBV29-1
CDR3 protein: SVAGGQGNQPQH

V gene: TRBV14
CDR3 protein: ASSPGTSGVKRYEQY

V gene: TRBV28
CDR3 protein: ASSPSGQGAYGYT

V gene: TRBV3-1/TRBV3-2
CDR3 protein: ASSQDGRGRQPQH

V gene: TRBV2
CDR3 protein: AIPPGRNYGYT

V gene: TRBV3-1/TRBV3-2
CDR3 protein: ASSYDQGAVEAF

V gene: TRBV5-1
CDR3 protein: ASSLGSVTSGANVLT

V gene: TRBV5-1
CDR3 protein: ASSSPPPDRGLTEAF

V gene: TRBV27
CDR3 protein: ASRRSVGTATEAF

V gene: TRBV7-9
CDR3 protein: ASSLDGPGEKLF

V gene: TRBV7-9
CDR3 protein: ASSPQGSPLH

V gene: TRBV9
CDR3 protein: ASSPNPGTGRTEAF

V gene: TRBV18
CDR3 protein: ASSRTWDRDTEAF

V gene: TRBV6-2/TRBV6-3
CDR3 protein: ASSYSLTGGFAGAASYEQY

V gene: TRBV7-9
CDR3 protein: ASSFGWSEQY

V gene: TRBV20-1
CDR3 protein: SASEGSNQPQH

V gene: TRBV7-9
CDR3 protein: ASSLVLAGDRTDTQY

V gene: TRBV30
CDR3 protein: AWSGDLISSYEQY

V gene: TRBV10-3
CDR3 protein: ATQNGVAEAF

V gene: TRBV6-5
CDR3 protein: ASSLRGPNYGYT

V gene: TRBV4-1
CDR3 protein: ASKWGDTEAF

V gene: TRBV5-1
CDR3 protein: ASSLGTGVPSEAF

V gene: TRBV5-1
CDR3 protein: ASSSPSGIVHTGELF

V gene: TRBV5-1
CDR3 protein: ASSSPPSGDNEQF

V gene: TRBV9
CDR3 protein: ASSGTSGGQETQY

V gene: TRBV28
CDR3 protein: ATGVSYEQY

V gene: TRBV12-3/TRBV12-4
CDR3 protein: ASSLAGGSEAF

V gene: TRBV2
CDR3 protein: ASSELASGREETQY

V gene: TRBV4-2
CDR3 protein: ASRPSPGSPNEKLF

V gene: TRBV11-2
CDR3 protein: ASSTRGRVAGRNEQF

V gene: TRBV6-5
CDR3 protein: ASSPWRGANTEAF

V gene: TRBV6-5
CDR3 protein: ASSTIVGETQY

V gene: TRBV5-6
CDR3 protein: ASSPLAGQPSTDTQY